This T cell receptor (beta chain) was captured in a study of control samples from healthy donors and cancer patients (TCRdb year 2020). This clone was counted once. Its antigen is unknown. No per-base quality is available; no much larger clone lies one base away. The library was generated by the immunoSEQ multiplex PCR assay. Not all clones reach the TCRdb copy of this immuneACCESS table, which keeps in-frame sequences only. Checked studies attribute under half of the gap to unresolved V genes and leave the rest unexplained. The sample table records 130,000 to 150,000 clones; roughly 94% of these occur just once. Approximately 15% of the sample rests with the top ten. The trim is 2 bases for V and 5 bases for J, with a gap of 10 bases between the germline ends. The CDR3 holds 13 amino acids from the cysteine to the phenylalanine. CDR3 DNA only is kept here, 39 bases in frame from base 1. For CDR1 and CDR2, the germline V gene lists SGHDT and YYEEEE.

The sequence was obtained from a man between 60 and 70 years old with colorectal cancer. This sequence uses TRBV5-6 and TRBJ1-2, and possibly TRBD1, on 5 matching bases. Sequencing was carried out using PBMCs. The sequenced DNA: TGTGCCAGCAGCTTACAACAGGCTTATGGCTACACCTTC. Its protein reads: CASSLQQAYGYTF.